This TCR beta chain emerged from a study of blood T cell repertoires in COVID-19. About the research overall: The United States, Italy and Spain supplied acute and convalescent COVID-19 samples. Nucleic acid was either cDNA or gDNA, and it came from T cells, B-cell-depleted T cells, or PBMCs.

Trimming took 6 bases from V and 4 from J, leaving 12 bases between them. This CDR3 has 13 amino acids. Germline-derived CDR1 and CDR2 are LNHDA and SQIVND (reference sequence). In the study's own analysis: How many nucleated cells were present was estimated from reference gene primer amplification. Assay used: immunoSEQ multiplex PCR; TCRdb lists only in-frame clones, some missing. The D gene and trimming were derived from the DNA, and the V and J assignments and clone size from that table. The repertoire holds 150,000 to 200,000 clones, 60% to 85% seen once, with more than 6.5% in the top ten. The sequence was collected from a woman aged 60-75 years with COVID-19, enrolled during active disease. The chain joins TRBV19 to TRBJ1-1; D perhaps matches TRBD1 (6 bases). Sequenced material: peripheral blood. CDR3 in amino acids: CASSRSRGTEAFF. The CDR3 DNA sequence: TGTGCCAGTAGCAGGAGCAGGGGCACTGAAGCTTTCTTT.